This T cell receptor (beta chain) is drawn from a study of blood T cell repertoires in COVID-19. Recruitment covered fewer than 25 US areas and drew participants whose ages spanned roughly 18 to 90 years. The CDR3 has 22 residues. TCRdb's table, derived via immunoSEQ multiplex PCR, lists solely in-frame clones and lacks some. The sample holds approximately 280,000 clones, roughly 87% seen once. The chain uses TRBV21-1 and TRBJ2-7; the listed D gene, TRBD2, was not tested against the DNA. TRBV21-1 is deemed a pseudogene. The receptor's source is a woman aged 40 to 49 who had recovered from COVID-19. The sample was PBMCs or T cells enriched from blood (not recorded which). CDR3 in amino acids: CASSDSSRGLLAGVAGTYEQYF. CDR3 DNA: TGTGCCAGCAGCGACTCCTCCAGGGGATTACTAGCGGGAGTTGCGGGGACCTACGAGCAGTACTTC.